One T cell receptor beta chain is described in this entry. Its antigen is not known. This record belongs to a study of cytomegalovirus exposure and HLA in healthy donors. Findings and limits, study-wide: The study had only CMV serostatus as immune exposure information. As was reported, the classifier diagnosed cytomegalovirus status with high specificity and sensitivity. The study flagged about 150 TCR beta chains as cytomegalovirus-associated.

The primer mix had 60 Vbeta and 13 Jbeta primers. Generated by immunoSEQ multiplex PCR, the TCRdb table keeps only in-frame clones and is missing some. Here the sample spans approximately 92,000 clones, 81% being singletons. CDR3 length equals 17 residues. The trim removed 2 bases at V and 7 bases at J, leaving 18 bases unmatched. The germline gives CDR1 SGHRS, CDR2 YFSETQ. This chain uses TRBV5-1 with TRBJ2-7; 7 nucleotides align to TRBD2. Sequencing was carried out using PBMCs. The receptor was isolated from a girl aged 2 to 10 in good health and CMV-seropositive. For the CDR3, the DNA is TGCGCCAGCAGCTTCTCTTCGGGGGGAGGGGCGCAAGGGGAGCAGTACTTC. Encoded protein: CASSFSSGGGAQGEQYF.